This T cell receptor beta chain was profiled in a study of CD8+ T cells in alopecia areata. Findings of the study overall: Scalp clonality and expanded CD8+ clones among the top 100 showed significant decreases with tofacitinib. On tofacitinib, scalp and blood still held many of the expanded lesional clones.

cDNA serving as the sequencing template came from extracted, reverse transcribed RNA. TCRdb's table, derived via immunoSEQ multiplex PCR, lists solely in-frame clones and lacks some. The sample includes fewer than 250,000 clones, 35% to 40% seen only once; the top ten take almost 0.5%. Treatment: oral pan-JAK inhibitor, 5-10 mg twice daily. Patients with alopecia areata provided lesional scalp punch biopsies as well as peripheral blood. A remark on this clone: Its antigen is unknown.

Germline-derived CDR1 and CDR2 are MNHEY and SMNVEV (reference sequence). The CDR3 is made up of 16 amino acids. V lost 3 bases and J lost 0, with 12 bases in between. This material consisted of CD4+ T cells sorted from blood, taken at approximately week 30, from a patient treated with tofacitinib. The chain recombines TRBV27 with TRBJ1-5, with D unclear. The receptor was isolated from a human donor with alopecia areata. CDR3 in DNA: TGTGCCAGCAGTTTCACGGCCGGGTTTAGCAATCAGCCCCAGCATTTT. Translated: CASSFTAGFSNQPQHF.